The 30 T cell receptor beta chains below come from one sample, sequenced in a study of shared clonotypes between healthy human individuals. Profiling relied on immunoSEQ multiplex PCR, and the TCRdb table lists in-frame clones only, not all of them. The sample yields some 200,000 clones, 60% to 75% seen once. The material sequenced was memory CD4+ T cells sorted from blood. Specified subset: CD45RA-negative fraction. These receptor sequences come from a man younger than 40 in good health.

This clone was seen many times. CDR3 in amino acids: CASSLHGQGGTGELFF. The CDR3 DNA is TGTGCCAGCAGCTTACACGGACAGGGGGGCACCGGGGAGCTGTTTTTT. The V call is TRBV11-3, the J call TRBJ2-2; 10 nucleotides align to TRBD1. Trimming cost V 2 bases and J 4 bases; bases outside gene matches: 4. CDR3 length: 16 amino acids. CDR1 is SGHNT and CDR2 is YENEEA in the germline V gene.

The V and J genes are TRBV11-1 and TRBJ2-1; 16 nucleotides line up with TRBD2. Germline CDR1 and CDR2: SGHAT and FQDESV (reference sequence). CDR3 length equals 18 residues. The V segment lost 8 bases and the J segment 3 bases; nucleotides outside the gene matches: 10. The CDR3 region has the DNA TGTGCCAGCCGGAGGGGGACTAGCGGGAGGGTCCTCTACAATGAGCAGTTCTTC. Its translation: CASRRGTSGRVLYNEQFF.

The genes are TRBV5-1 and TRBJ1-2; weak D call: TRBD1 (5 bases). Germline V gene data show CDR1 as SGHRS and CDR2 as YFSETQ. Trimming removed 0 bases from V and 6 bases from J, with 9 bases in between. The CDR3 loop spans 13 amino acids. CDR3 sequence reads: CASSLVGQDGYTF. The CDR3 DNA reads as TGCGCCAGCAGCTTGGTGGGGCAGGATGGCTACACCTTC.

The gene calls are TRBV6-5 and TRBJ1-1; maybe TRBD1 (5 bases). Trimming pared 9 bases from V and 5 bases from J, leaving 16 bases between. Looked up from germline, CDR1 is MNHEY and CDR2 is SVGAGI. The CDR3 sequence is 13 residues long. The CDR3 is CASLGGGRTEAFF. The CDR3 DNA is TGTGCCAGTCTCGGGGGAGGGAGAACTGAAGCTTTCTTT.

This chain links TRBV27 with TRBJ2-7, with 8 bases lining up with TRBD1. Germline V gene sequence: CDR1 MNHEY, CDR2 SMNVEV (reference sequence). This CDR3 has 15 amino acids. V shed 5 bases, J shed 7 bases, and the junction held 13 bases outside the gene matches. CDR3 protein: CASSPRQGRAGEQYF. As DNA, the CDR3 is TGTGCCAGCAGTCCCCGACAGGGGCGCGCGGGGGAGCAGTACTTC.

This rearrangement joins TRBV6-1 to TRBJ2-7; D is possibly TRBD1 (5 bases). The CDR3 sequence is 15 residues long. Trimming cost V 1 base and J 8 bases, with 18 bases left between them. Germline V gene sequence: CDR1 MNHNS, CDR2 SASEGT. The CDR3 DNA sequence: TGTGCCAGCAGTGAAGAATCGACAGCACGCTGGAAGCAGTACTTC. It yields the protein CASSEESTARWKQYF.

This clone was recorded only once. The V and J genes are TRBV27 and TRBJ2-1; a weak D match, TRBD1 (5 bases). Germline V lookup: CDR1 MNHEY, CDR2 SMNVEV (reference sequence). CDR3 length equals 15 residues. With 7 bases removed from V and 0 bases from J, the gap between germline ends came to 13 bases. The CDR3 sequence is CASKLGHSSYNEQFF. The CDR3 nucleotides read TGTGCCAGCAAACTTGGACATAGCTCCTACAATGAGCAGTTCTTC.

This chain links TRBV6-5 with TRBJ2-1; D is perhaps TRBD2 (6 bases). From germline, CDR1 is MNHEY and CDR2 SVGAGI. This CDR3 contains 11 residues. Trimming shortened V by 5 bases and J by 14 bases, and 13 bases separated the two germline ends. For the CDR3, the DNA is TGTGCCAGCAGTAGAGGGACTGTCAAGTTCTTC. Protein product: CASSRGTVKFF.

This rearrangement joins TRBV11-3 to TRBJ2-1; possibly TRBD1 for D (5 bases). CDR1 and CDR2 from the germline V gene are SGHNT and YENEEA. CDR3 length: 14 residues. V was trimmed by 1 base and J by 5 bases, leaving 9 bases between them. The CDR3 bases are TGTGCCAGCAGCTTAGCTGGGGCTCACAATGAGCAGTTCTTC. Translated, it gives CASSLAGAHNEQFF.

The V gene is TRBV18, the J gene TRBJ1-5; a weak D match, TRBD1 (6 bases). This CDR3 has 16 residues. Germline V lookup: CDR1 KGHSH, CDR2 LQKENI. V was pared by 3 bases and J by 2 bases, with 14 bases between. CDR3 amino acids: CASSPEGVLGNQPQHF. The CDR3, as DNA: TGTGCCAGCTCACCGGAGGGGGTCTTGGGCAATCAGCCCCAGCATTTT.

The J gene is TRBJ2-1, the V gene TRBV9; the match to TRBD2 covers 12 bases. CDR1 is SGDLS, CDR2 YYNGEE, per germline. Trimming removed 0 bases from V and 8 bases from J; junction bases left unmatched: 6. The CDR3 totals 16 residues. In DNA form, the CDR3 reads TGTGCCAGCAGCGTAGGGACTAGCGGGACGAACCATGAGCAGTTCTTC. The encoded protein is CASSVGTSGTNHEQFF.

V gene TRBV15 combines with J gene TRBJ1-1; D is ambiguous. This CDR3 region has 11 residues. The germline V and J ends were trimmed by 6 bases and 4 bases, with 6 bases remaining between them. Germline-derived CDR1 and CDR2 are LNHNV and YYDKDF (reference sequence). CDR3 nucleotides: TGTGCCACCAGGAGGGCCACTGAAGCTTTCTTT. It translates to CATRRATEAFF.

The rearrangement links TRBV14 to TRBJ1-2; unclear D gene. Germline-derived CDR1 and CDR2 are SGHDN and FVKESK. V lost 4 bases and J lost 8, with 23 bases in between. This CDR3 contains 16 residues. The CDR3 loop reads CASSPEARGRLGGYTF. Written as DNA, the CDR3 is TGTGCCAGCAGCCCTGAGGCACGTGGCCGTCTGGGAGGCTACACCTTC.

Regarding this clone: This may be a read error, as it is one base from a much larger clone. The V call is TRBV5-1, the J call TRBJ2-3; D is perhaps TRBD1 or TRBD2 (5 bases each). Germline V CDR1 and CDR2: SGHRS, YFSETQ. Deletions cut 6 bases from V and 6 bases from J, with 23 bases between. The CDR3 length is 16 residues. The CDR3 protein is CASNPGGPGWGDTQYF. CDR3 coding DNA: TGCGCCAGCAACCCCGGAGGACCGGGCTGGGGGGATACGCAGTATTTT.

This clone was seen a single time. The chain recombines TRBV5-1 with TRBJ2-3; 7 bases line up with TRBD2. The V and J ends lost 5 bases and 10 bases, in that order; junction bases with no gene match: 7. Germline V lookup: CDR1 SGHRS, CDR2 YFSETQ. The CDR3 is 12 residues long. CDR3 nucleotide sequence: TGCGCCAGCAGTTTACGTGCGGGAGCGCAGTATTTT. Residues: CASSLRAGAQYF. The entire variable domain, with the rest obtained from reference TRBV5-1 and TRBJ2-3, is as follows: KAGVTQTPRYLIKTRGQQVTLSCSPISGHRSVSWYQQTPGQGLQFLFEYFSETQRNKGNFPGRFSGRQFSNSRSEMNVSTLELGDSALYLCASSLRAGAQYFGPGTRLTVL.

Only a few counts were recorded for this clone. The CDR3 DNA sequence: TGTGCCAGCAGCCCCCCGGGAGCGGGAGCAGCCGAGCAGTACTTC. This encodes CASSPPGAGAAEQYF. The chain employs TRBV5-4 and TRBJ2-7; 8 bases map to TRBD2. Germline CDR1 and CDR2: SGHNT and YYREEE (reference sequence). The V gene end was trimmed by 4 bases and the J gene end by 6 bases; junction bases not matched to a gene: 12. This CDR3 region has 15 residues. Supplemented by reference TRBV5-4 and TRBJ2-7, the full variable domain reads ETGVTQSPTHLIKTRGQQVTLRCSSQSGHNTVSWYQQALGQGPQFIFQYYREEENGRGNFPPRFSGLQFPNYSSELNVNALELDDSALYLCASSPPGAGAAEQYFGPGTRLTVT.

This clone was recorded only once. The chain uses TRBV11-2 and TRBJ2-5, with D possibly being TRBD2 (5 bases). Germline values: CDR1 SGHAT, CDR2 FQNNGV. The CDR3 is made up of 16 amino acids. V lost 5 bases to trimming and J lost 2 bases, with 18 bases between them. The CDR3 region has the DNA TGTGCCAGCAGCCTACAGTCTGGACTCACGCAAGAGACCCAGTACTTC. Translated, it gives CASSLQSGLTQETQYF.

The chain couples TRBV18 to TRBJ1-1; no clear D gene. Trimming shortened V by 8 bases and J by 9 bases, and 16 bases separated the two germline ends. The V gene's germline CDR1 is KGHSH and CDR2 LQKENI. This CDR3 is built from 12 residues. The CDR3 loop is CASAENDQKAFF. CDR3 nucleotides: TGTGCCAGCGCTGAAAACGACCAGAAAGCTTTCTTT.

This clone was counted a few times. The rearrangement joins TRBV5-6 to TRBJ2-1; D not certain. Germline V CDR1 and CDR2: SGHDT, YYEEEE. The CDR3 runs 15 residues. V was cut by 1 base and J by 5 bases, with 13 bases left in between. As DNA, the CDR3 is TGTGCCAGCAGCTTGAACCCCCGTGGGAACAATGAGCAGTTCTTC. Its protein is CASSLNPRGNNEQFF.

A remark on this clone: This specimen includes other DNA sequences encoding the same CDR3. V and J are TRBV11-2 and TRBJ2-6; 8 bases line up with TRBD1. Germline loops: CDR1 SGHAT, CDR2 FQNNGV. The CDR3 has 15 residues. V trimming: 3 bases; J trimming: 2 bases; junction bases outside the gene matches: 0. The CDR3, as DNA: TGTGCCAGCAGCTTGGACAGGGCTGGGGCCAACGTCCTGACTTTC. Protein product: CASSLDRAGANVLTF. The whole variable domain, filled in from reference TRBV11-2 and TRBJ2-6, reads EAGVAQSPRYKIIEKRQSVAFWCNPISGHATLYWYQQILGQGPKLLIQFQNNGVVDDSQLPKDRFSAERLKGVDSTLKIQPAKLEDSAVYLCASSLDRAGANVLTFGAGSRLTVL.

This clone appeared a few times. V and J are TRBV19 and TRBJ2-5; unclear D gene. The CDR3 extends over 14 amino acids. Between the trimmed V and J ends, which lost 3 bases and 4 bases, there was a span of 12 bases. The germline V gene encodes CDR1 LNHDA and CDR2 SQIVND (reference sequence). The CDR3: CASSISAASETQYF. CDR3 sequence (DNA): TGTGCCAGTAGTATCTCGGCAGCATCAGAGACCCAGTACTTC.

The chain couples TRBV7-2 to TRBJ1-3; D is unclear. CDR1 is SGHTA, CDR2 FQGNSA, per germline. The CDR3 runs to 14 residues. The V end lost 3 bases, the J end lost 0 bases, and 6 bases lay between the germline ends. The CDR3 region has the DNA TGTGCCAGCAGCTTTTCAGACTCTGGAAACACCATATATTTT. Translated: CASSFSDSGNTIYF.

CDR3 DNA: TGTGCCAGCAGTTTCGAGGGGGCCTCCAGTCAGCCCCAGCATTTT. Protein: CASSFEGASSQPQHF. V usage is TRBV27 and J usage is TRBJ1-5, with TRBD1 identical over 7 bases. V dropped 3 bases and J dropped 6; count of bases not matched to a gene: 8. The germline V gene encodes CDR1 MNHEY and CDR2 SMNVEV (reference sequence). The CDR3 spans 15 residues.

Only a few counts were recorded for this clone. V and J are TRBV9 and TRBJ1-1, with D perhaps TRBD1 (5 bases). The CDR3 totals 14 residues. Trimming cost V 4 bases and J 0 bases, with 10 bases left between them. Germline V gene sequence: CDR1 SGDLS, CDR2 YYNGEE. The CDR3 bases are TGTGCCAGCAGCTCCGGACACTTGAACACTGAAGCTTTCTTT. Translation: CASSSGHLNTEAFF.

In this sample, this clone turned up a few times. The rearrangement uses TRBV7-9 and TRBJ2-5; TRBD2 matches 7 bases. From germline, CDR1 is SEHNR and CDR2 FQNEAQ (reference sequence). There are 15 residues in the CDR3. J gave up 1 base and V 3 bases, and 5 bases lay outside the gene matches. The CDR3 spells CASSLGGLGQETQYF. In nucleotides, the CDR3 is TGTGCCAGCAGCTTGGGAGGGTTGGGCCAAGAGACCCAGTACTTC.

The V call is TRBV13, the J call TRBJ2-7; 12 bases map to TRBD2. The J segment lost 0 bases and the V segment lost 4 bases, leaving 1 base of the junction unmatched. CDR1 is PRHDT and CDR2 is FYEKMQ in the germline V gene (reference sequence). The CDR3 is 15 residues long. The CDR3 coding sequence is TGTGCCAGCAGCTCGACTAGCGGGAGCTCCTACGAGCAGTACTTC. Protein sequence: CASSSTSGSSYEQYF.

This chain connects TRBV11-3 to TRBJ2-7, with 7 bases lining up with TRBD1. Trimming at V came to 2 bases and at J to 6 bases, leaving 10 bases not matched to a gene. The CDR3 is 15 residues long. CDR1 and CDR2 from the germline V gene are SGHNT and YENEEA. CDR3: CASSLRARGCLEQYF. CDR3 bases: TGTGCCAGCAGCTTAAGGGCCAGGGGGTGCCTCGAGCAGTACTTC.

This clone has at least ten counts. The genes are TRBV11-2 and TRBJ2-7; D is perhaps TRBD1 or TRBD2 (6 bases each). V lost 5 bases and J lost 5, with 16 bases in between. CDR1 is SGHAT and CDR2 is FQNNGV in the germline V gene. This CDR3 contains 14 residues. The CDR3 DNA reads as TGTGCCAGCAGCATACGCCGGGGGCGGCACGAGCAGTACTTC. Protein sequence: CASSIRRGRHEQYF.

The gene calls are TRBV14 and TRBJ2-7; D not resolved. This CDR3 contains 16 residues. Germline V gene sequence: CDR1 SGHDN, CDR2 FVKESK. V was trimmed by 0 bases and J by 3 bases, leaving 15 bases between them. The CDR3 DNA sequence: TGTGCCAGCAGCCAAGATCTTGGTCTACAGAACTACGAGCAGTACTTC. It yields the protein CASSQDLGLQNYEQYF.

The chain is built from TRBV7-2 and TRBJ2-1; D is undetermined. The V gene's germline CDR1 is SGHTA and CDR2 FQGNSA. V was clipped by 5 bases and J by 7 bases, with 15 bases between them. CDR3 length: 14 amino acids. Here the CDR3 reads CASSPKRGWNEQFF. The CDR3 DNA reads TGTGCCAGCAGCCCGAAACGAGGATGGAATGAGCAGTTCTTC.